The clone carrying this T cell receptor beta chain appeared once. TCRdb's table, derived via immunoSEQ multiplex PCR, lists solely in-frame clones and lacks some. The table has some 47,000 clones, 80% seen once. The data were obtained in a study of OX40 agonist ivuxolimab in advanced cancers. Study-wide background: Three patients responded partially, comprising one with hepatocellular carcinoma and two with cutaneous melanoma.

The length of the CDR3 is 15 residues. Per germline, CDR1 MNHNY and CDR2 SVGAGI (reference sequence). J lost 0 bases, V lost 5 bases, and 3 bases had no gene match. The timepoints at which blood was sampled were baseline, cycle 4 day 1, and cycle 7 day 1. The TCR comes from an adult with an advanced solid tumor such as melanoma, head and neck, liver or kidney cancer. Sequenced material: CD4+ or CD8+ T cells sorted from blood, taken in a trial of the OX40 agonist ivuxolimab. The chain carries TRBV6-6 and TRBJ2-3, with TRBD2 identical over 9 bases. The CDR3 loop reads CASSRLAGSTDTQYF. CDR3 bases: TGTGCCAGCAGTCGGCTAGCGGGGAGCACAGATACGCAGTATTTT.